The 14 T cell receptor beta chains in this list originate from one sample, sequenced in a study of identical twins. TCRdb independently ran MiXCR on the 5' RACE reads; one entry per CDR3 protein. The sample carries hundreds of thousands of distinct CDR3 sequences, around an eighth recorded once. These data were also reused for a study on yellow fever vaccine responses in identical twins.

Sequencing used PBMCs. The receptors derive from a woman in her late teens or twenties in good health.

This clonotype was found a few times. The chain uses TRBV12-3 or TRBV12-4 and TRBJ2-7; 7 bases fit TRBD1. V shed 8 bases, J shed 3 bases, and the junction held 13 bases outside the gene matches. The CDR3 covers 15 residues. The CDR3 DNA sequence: TGTGCCAGCGGCAGGGGGATTAGCACGAGCTACGAGCAGTACTTC. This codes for CASGRGISTSYEQYF.

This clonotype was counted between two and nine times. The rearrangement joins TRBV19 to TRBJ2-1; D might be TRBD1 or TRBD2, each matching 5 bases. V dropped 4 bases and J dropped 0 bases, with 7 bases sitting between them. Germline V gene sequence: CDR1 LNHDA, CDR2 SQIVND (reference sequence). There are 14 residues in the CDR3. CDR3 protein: CASSRGYSYNEQFF. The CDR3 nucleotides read TGTGCCAGTAGTAGGGGGTACTCCTACAATGAGCAGTTCTTC.

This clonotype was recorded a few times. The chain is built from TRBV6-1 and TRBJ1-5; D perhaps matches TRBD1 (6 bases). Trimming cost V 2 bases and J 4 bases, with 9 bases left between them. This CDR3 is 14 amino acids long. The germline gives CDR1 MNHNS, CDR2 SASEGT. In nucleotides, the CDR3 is TGTGCCAGCAGTGAACCTAGGGGGAATCAGCCCCAGCATTTT. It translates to CASSEPRGNQPQHF.

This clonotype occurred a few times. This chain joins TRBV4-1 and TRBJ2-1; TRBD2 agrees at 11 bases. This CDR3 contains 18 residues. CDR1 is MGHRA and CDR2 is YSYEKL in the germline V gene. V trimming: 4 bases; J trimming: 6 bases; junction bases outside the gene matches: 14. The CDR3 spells CASSREWATSGGPNEQFF. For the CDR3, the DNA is TGCGCCAGCAGCCGCGAATGGGCTACTAGCGGGGGTCCCAATGAGCAGTTCTTC.

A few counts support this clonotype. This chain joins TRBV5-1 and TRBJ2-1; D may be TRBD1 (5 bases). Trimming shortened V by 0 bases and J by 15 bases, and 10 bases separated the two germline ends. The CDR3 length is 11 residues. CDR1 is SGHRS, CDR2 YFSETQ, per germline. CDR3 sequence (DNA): TGCGCCAGCAGCTTGGCAGGGCGGTGGTTCTTC. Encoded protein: CASSLAGRWFF.

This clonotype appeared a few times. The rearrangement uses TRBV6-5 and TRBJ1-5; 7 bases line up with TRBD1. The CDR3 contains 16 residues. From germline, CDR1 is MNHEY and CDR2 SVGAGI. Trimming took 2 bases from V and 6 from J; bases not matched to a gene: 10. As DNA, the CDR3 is TGTGCCAGCAGTTACATCGCGGAGGGGGCGATTCAGCCCCAGCATTTT. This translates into CASSYIAEGAIQPQHF.

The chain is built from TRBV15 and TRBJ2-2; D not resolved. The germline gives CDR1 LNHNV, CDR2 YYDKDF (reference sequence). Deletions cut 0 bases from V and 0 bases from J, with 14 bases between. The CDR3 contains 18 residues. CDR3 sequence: CATSRDLADPTNTGELFF. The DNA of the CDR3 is TGTGCCACCAGCAGAGATTTGGCAGACCCTACGAACACCGGGGAGCTGTTTTTT.

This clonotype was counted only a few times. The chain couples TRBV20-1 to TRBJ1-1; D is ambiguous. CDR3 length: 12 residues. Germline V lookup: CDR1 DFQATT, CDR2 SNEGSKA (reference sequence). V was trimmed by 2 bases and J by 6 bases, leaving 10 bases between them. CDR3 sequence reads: CSARQVSAEAFF. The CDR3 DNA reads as TGCAGTGCTAGACAGGTTTCGGCTGAAGCTTTCTTT.

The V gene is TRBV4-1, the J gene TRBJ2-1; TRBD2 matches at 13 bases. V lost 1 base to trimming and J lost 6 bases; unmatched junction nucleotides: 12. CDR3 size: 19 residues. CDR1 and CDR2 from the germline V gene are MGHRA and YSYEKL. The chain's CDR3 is CASSQVAGTSGKRRNEQFF. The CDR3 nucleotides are TGCGCCAGCAGCCAAGTAGCCGGGACTAGCGGGAAGCGTCGCAATGAGCAGTTCTTC.

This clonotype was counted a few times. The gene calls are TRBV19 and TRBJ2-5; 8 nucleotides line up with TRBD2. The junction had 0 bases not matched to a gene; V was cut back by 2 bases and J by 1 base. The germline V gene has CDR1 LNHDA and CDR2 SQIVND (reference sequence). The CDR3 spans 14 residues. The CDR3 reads CASSIRGGQETQYF. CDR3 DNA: TGTGCCAGTAGTATACGGGGGGGCCAAGAGACCCAGTACTTC.

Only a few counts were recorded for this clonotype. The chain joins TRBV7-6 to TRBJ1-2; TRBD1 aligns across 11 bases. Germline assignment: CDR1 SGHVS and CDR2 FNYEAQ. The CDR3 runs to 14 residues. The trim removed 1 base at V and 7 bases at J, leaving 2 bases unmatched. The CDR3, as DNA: TGTGCCAGCAGCTTAGGGACAGGGGGCATTGGCTACACCTTC. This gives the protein CASSLGTGGIGYTF.

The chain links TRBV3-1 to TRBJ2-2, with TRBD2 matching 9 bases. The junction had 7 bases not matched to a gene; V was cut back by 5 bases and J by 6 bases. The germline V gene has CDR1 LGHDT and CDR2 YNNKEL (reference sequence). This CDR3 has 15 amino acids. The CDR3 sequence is CASSTGTSIAGELFF. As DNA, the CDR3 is TGTGCCAGCAGCACCGGGACTAGCATCGCCGGGGAGCTGTTTTTT. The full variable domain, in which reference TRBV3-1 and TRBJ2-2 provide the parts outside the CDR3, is DTAVSQTPKYLVTQMGNDKSIKCEQNLGHDTMYWYKQDSKKFLKIMFSYNNKELIINETVPNRFSPKSPDKAHLNLHINSLELGDSAVYFCASSTGTSIAGELFFGEGSRLTVL.

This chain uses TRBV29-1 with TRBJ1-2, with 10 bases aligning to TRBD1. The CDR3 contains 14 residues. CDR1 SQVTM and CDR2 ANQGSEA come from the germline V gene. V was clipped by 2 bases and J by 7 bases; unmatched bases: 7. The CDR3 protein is CSVEHGTGDGGYTF. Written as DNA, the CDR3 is TGCAGCGTTGAACACGGGACAGGGGATGGTGGCTACACCTTC.

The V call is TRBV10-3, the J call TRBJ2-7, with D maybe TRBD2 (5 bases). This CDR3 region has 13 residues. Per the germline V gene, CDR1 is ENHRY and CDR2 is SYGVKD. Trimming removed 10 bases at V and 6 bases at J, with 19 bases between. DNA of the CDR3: TGTGCCAACTCCGGGGTTGGGGTGGGCGAGCAGTACTTC. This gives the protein CANSGVGVGEQYF.